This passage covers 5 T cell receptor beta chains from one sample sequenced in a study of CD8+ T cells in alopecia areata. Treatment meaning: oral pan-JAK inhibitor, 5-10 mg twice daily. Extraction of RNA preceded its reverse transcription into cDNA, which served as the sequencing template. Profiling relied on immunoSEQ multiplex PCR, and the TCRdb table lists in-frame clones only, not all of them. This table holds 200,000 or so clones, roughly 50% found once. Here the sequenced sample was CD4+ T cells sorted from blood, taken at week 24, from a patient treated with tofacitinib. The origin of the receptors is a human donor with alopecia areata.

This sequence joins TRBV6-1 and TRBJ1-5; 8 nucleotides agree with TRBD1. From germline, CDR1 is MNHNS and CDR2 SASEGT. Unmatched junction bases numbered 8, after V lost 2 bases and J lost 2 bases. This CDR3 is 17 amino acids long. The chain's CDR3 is CASSEPAGGYGNQPQHF. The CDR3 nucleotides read TGTGCCAGCAGTGAACCGGCAGGGGGCTATGGCAATCAGCCCCAGCATTTT.

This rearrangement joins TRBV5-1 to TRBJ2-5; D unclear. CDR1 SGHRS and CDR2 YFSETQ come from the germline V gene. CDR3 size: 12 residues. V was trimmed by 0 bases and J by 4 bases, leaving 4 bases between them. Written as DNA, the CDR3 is TGCGCCAGCAGCTTGGATGGAGAGACCCAGTACTTC. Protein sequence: CASSLDGETQYF.

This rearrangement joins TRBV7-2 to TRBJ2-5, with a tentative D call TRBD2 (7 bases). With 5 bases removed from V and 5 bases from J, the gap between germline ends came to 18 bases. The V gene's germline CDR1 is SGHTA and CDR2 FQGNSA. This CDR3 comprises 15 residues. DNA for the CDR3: TGTGCCAGCAGCCGGACTCGCGGGGGCTCGGAGACCCAGTACTTC. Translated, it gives CASSRTRGGSETQYF.

CDR3 coding DNA: TGCGCCAGCAGCCAAGGATATTTCAGTGGCTACACCTTC. Protein sequence: CASSQGYFSGYTF. The J gene is TRBJ1-2, the V gene TRBV4-3; D is uncertain. CDR1 is LGHNA, CDR2 YSLEER, per germline. The CDR3 sequence is 13 residues long. V lost 1 base to trimming and J lost 7 bases, with 10 bases between them.

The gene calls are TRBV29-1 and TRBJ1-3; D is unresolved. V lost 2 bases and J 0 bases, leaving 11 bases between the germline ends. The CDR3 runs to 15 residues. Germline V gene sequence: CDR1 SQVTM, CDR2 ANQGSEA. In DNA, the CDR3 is TGCAGCGTTGAATCGCGCGTTCGCTCTGGAAACACCATATATTTT. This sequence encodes CSVESRVRSGNTIYF.